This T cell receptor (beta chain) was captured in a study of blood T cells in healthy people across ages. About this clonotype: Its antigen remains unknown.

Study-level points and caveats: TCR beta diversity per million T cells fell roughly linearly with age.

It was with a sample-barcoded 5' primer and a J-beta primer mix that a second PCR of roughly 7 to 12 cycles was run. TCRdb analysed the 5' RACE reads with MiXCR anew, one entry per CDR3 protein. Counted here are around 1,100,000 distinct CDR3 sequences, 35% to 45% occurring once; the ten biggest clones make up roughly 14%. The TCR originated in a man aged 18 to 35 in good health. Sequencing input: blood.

The DNA for the CDR3 is TGTGCCAGCAGCCAAGGGCAGGGCCTACGGGAGCTGTTTTTT. Translation gives CASSQGQGLRELFF. This chain uses TRBV4-2 with TRBJ2-2; a possible D gene is TRBD1 (5 bases). This CDR3 has 14 residues. CDR1 and CDR2 (germline): LGHNA, YNFKEQ. Trimming shortened V by 1 base and J by 9 bases, and 12 bases separated the two germline ends.